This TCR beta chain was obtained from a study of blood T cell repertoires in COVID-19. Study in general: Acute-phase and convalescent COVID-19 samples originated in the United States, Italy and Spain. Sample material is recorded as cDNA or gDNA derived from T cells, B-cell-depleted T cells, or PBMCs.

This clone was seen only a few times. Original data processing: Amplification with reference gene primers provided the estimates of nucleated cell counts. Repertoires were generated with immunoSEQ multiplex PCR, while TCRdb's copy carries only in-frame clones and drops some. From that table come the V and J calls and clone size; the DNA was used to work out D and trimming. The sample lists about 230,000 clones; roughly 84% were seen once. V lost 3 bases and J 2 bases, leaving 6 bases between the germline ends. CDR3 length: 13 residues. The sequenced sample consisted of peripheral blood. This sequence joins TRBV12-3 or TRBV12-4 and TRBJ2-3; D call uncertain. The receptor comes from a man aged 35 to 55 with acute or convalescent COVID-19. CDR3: CASSFMFTDTQYF. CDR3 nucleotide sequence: TGTGCCAGCAGTTTTATGTTCACAGATACGCAGTATTTT.